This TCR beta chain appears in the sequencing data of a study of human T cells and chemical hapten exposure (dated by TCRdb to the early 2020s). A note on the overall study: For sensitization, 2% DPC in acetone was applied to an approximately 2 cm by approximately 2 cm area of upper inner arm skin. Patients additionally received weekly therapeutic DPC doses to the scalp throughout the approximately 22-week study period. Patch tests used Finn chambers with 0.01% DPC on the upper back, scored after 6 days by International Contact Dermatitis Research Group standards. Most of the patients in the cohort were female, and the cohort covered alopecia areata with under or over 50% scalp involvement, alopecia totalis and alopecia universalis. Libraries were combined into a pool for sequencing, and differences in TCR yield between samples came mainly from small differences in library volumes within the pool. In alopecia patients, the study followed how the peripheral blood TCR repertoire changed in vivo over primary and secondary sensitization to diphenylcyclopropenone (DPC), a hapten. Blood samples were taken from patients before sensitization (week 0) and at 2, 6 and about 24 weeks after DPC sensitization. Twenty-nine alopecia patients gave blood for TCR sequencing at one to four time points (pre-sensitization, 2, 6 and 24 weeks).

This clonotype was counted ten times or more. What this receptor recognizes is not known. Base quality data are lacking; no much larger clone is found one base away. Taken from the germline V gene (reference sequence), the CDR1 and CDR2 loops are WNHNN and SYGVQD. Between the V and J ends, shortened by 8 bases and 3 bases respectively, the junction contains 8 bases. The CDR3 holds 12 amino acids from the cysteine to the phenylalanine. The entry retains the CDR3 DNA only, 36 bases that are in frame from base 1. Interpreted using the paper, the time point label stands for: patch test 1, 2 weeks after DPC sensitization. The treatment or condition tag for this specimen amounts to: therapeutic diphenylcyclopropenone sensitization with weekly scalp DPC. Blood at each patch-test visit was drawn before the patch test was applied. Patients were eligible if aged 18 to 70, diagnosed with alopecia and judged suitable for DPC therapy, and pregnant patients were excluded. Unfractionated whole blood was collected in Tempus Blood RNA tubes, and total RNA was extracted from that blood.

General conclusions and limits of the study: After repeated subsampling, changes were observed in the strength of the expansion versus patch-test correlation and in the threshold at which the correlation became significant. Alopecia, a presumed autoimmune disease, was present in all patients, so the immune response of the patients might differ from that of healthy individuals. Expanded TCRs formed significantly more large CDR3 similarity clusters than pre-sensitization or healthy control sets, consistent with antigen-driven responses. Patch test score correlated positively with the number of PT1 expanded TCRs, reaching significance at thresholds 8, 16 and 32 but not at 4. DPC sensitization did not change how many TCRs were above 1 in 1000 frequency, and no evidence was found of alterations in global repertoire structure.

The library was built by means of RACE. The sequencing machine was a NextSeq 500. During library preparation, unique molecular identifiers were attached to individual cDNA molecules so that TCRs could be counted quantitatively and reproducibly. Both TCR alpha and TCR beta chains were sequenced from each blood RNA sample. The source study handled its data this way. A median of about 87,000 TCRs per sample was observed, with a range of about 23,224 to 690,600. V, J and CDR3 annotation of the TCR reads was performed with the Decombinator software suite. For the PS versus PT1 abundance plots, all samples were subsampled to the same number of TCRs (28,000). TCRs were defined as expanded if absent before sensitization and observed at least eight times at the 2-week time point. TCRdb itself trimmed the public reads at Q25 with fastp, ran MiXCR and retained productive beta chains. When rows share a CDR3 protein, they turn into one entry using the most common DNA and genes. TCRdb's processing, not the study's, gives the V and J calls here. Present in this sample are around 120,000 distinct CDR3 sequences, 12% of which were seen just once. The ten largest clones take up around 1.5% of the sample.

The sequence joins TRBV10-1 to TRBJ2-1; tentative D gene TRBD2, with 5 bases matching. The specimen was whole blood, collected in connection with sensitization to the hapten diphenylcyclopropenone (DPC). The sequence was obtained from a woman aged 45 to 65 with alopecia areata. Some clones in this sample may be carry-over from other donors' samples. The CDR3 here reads CASDRGYNEQFF. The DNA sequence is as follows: TGCGCCAGCGACCGGGGCTACAATGAGCAGTTCTTC.